This T cell receptor beta chain was profiled in a study of blood T cells in healthy people across ages. A second PCR, run for about 7 to 11 cycles, used a sample-barcoded 5' primer plus a J-beta primer mix. TCRdb reprocessed the 5' RACE reads via MiXCR and lists one record per CDR3 protein. The sample holds more than 1 million distinct CDR3 sequences; 45% are singletons and the top ten take 18%. CDR1 and CDR2 from the germline V gene are SGHVS and FQNEAQ. V gave up 5 bases and J gave up 0 bases, with 20 bases separating them. The CDR3 covers 17 residues. This rearrangement joins TRBV7-8 to TRBJ2-7, with D perhaps being TRBD1 or TRBD2 (6 bases each). Sample: blood. The sequence came from a woman aged 55 to 70 in good health. The CDR3 sequence: CASSGGTAGQSSYEQYF. The CDR3 DNA sequence: TGTGCCAGCAGCGGGGGAACCGCGGGACAATCCTCCTACGAGCAGTACTTC. Looking up the rest from reference TRBV7-8 and TRBJ2-7 gives the full variable domain: GAGVSQSPRYKVAKRGQDVALRCDPISGHVSLFWYQQALGQGPEFLTYFQNEAQLDKSGLPSDRFFAERPEGSVSTLKIQRTQQEDSAVYLCASSGGTAGQSSYEQYFGPGTRLTVT.